Listed here are 25 T cell receptor beta chains from one sample, sequenced in a study of cytomegalovirus exposure and HLA in healthy donors. A multiplex PCR was run with 60 Vbeta primers and 13 Jbeta primers. Clones were read by immunoSEQ multiplex PCR, and TCRdb kept only the in-frame ones, dropping some. The table has some 130,000 clones, around three quarters seen once. Sequenced sample: PBMCs. These receptors originate from a man in his forties in good health and CMV-seronegative.

The genes are TRBV11-3 and TRBJ2-1, with D tentatively TRBD2 (5 bases). This CDR3 is 13 amino acids long. V was cut by 8 bases and J by 0 bases, with 8 bases left in between. In germline, CDR1 is SGHNT, CDR2 YENEEA. CDR3 nucleotides: TGTGCCAGCGGGGAGAACTCCTACAATGAGCAGTTCTTC. Its translation is CASGENSYNEQFF.

The genes are TRBV7-8 and TRBJ1-1, with D unclear. Per the germline V gene, CDR1 is SGHVS and CDR2 is FQNEAQ. V shed 4 bases and J shed 1 base, with 7 bases lying between them. The CDR3 is 13 residues long. CDR3 in DNA: TGTGCCAGCAGCTATCGGGGGAACACTGAAGCTTTCTTT. It specifies CASSYRGNTEAFF.

The rearrangement joins TRBV27 to TRBJ2-7; TRBD1 agrees at 9 bases. From germline, CDR1 is MNHEY and CDR2 SMNVEV (reference sequence). The CDR3 length is 15 residues. V gave up 4 bases and J gave up 3 bases; unmatched junction bases: 7. Here the CDR3 reads CASSSPLTGGYEQYF. The CDR3 DNA sequence: TGTGCCAGCAGTTCCCCTTTGACAGGGGGCTACGAGCAGTACTTC.

The CDR3 spells CAIRVFNTGELFF. The CDR3 nucleotides are TGTGCCATCAGGGTTTTCAACACCGGGGAGCTGTTTTTT. The chain employs TRBV19 and TRBJ2-2, with D maybe TRBD1 (5 bases). Germline CDR1 and CDR2: LNHDA and SQIVND (reference sequence). CDR3 length equals 13 residues. Deletions cut 10 bases from V and 2 bases from J, with 11 bases between.

The chain recombines TRBV29-1 with TRBJ1-2; TRBD1 matches 8 bases. J lost 4 bases, V lost 3 bases, and 4 bases had no gene match. CDR1 is SQVTM, CDR2 ANQGSEA, per germline. The CDR3 has 13 residues. The CDR3 region is CSVEPDRAYGYTF. The CDR3, as DNA: TGCAGCGTTGAGCCGGACAGGGCCTATGGCTACACCTTC.

The J gene is TRBJ2-1, the V gene TRBV4-3; possible D gene TRBD1, 8 bases. The V end was cut by 5 bases, the J end by 7 bases, with 15 bases between. CDR1 and CDR2 (germline): LGHNA, YSLEER. The CDR3 runs to 14 residues. The CDR3 DNA reads TGCGCCAGCAGCAATTACAGGGGGGGGAATGAGCAGTTCTTC. Its translation: CASSNYRGGNEQFF.

The genes are TRBV5-1 and TRBJ2-1, with D maybe TRBD2 (6 bases). Trimming cost V 4 bases and J 9 bases, with 17 bases left between them. This CDR3 is 14 amino acids long. Germline loops: CDR1 SGHRS, CDR2 YFSETQ. In nucleotides, the CDR3 is TGCGCCAGCAGCGCGCCCGGGGGAGGAGTTGAGCAGTTCTTC. Translation gives CASSAPGGGVEQFF.

As regards this clone: This specimen includes other DNA sequences encoding the same CDR3. The V and J genes are TRBV30 and TRBJ2-7, with D possibly being TRBD2 (7 bases). CDR3 length: 14 amino acids. Looked up from germline, CDR1 is GTSNPN and CDR2 is SVGIG (reference sequence). Trimming shortened V by 0 bases and J by 3 bases, and 12 bases separated the two germline ends. CDR3 in DNA: TGTGCCTGGAGTGTCGGGGGGCCGAGCTACGAGCAGTACTTC. Translated: CAWSVGGPSYEQYF.

The chain has TRBV4-3 and TRBJ2-7, with D perhaps TRBD1 (6 bases). This CDR3 has 15 residues. The V gene lost 4 bases and the J gene lost 4 bases, with 17 bases spanning the gap. Germline CDR1 LGHNA, CDR2 YSLEER. The CDR3 spells CASSPTIQGRYEQYF. DNA for the CDR3: TGCGCCAGCAGCCCGACTATACAGGGACGGTACGAGCAGTACTTC.

This clone was counted a single time. V usage is TRBV7-2 and J usage is TRBJ1-2, with a possible D match to TRBD1 (6 bases). Per germline, CDR1 SGHTA and CDR2 FQGNSA. The CDR3 totals 19 residues. Trimming stripped 1 base from V and 5 bases from J, with 26 bases between. The CDR3 loop is CASSLEAGGLSVPGYGYTF. The CDR3 DNA sequence: TGTGCCAGCAGCTTAGAGGCCGGGGGGCTCAGCGTACCCGGTTATGGCTACACCTTC. The whole variable domain, remainder taken from reference TRBV7-2 and TRBJ1-2, is GAGVSQSPSNKVTEKGKDVELRCDPISGHTALYWYRQSLGQGLEFLIYFQGNSAPDKSGLPSDRFSAERTGGSVSTLTIQRTQQEDSAVYLCASSLEAGGLSVPGYGYTFGSGTRLTVV.

The rearrangement uses TRBV9 and TRBJ2-1; D perhaps matches TRBD2 (5 bases). Germline V gene sequence: CDR1 SGDLS, CDR2 YYNGEE. V was shortened by 3 bases and J by 10 bases, with 8 bases between the two germline ends. The CDR3 length is 11 residues. CDR3 residues: CASSGGGEQFF. The CDR3 region has the DNA TGTGCCAGCAGCGGCGGCGGGGAGCAGTTCTTC.

This clone was counted between two and nine times. CDR3 sequence (DNA): TGTGCTAGTGGTTTTTCTTCCTACGAGCAGTACTTC. This translates into CASGFSSYEQYF. The genes are TRBV12-5 and TRBJ2-7; D not resolved. The germline V and J ends were trimmed by 3 bases and 1 base, with 4 bases remaining between them. The CDR3 spans 12 residues. Looked up from germline, CDR1 is LGHNT and CDR2 is FRNRAP.

This chain links TRBV7-9 with TRBJ2-7; D unclear. V was shortened by 5 bases and J by 4 bases, with 15 bases between the two germline ends. The germline V gene encodes CDR1 SEHNR and CDR2 FQNEAQ (reference sequence). The CDR3 contains 14 residues. The chain's CDR3 is CASSKEWAPYEQYF. The DNA of the CDR3 is TGTGCCAGCAGCAAAGAATGGGCGCCTTACGAGCAGTACTTC.

This clone has more than one count but fewer than ten. The gene calls are TRBV10-3 and TRBJ1-1; D possibly corresponds to TRBD1 (5 bases). This CDR3 comprises 18 residues. Germline V gene data show CDR1 as ENHRY and CDR2 as SYGVKD. V gave up 2 bases and J gave up 1 base, with 20 bases separating them. CDR3 amino acids: CAISETGASGTENTEAFF. CDR3 nucleotides: TGTGCCATCAGTGAGACCGGCGCGTCCGGGACTGAGAACACTGAAGCTTTCTTT.

The genes are TRBV5-4 and TRBJ2-7; possible D gene TRBD2, 6 bases. CDR1 is SGHNT, CDR2 YYREEE, per germline (reference sequence). The CDR3 loop spans 15 amino acids. Trimming took off 6 bases at V and 0 bases at J, with 16 bases between the two ends. For the CDR3, the DNA is TGTGCCAGCATTCGGAACGGGGGAAGCTCCTACGAGCAGTACTTC. Its translation is CASIRNGGSSYEQYF.

This rearrangement joins TRBV7-3 to TRBJ2-1; 11 bases fit TRBD2. Germline V gene sequence: CDR1 SGHTA, CDR2 FQGTGA. The CDR3 extends over 16 amino acids. The ends lost 4 bases at V and 7 bases at J; junction bases unmatched: 9. This CDR3 is CASSSPTSGTGNEQFF. The CDR3 DNA follows: TGTGCCAGCAGCTCTCCGACTAGCGGGACTGGGAATGAGCAGTTCTTC.

The rearrangement uses TRBV6-5 and TRBJ2-3; 10 bases line up with TRBD2. Germline CDR1 reads MNHEY; CDR2 reads SVGAGI. V dropped 4 bases and J dropped 0; count of bases not matched to a gene: 4. The CDR3 loop spans 16 amino acids. The CDR3, as DNA: TGTGCCAGCAGTTCTAGCGGGGGTACAAGCACAGATACGCAGTATTTT. It specifies CASSSSGGTSTDTQYF.

The V gene is TRBV10-3, the J gene TRBJ2-5, with 7 bases identical to TRBD2. The trim removed 1 base at V and 3 bases at J, leaving 2 bases unmatched. Germline-derived CDR1 and CDR2 are ENHRY and SYGVKD. CDR3 size: 14 residues. The chain's CDR3 is CAISEWTSEETQYF. The CDR3 DNA reads TGTGCCATCAGTGAGTGGACTAGTGAAGAGACCCAGTACTTC.

The chain combines TRBV10-2 with TRBJ2-3; unclear D gene. This CDR3 spans 13 amino acids. Trimming cost V 3 bases and J 0 bases, with 4 bases left between them. Germline CDR1 WSHSY, CDR2 SAAADI. The CDR3 region has the DNA TGCGCCAGCAGTGATCGGAGCACAGATACGCAGTATTTT. It translates to CASSDRSTDTQYF.

The chain combines TRBV2 with TRBJ2-2; 10 positions match TRBD1. This CDR3 is built from 14 residues. V gave up 8 bases and J gave up 5 bases; unmatched junction bases: 5. The germline CDR1 and CDR2 sequences are SNHLY and FYNNEI. In nucleotides, the CDR3 is TGTGCCAGCGGCGGGACAGGGGTTACCGGGGAGCTGTTTTTT. Protein: CASGGTGVTGELFF.

V and J are TRBV5-1 and TRBJ1-1; TRBD1 might be the D (6 bases). This CDR3 is built from 13 residues. Between the trimmed V and J ends, which lost 1 base and 8 bases, there was a span of 12 bases. Germline V gives CDR1 SGHRS, CDR2 YFSETQ. The DNA of the CDR3 is TGCGCCAGCAGCTTGTGGCAGGGACAAGAAGCTTTCTTT. Protein sequence: CASSLWQGQEAFF. Based on the CDR3 plus reference TRBV5-1 and TRBJ1-1, the full variable domain is KAGVTQTPRYLIKTRGQQVTLSCSPISGHRSVSWYQQTPGQGLQFLFEYFSETQRNKGNFPGRFSGRQFSNSRSEMNVSTLELGDSALYLCASSLWQGQEAFFGQGTRLTVV.

The rearrangement joins TRBV10-3 to TRBJ1-1; 7 bases agree with TRBD1. The germline gives CDR1 ENHRY, CDR2 SYGVKD. V lost 4 bases and J lost 4; bases outside the gene matches: 9. The CDR3 consists of 15 residues. In DNA, the CDR3 is TGTGCCATCAGTGGCCGGACAGGAGTGACCACTGAAGCTTTCTTT. The encoded protein is CAISGRTGVTTEAFF.

This clone has a handful of counts. The chain carries TRBV4-1 and TRBJ1-2, with D perhaps TRBD1 (5 bases). The CDR3 loop spans 13 amino acids. Germline assignment: CDR1 MGHRA and CDR2 YSYEKL. The germline V and J ends were trimmed by 0 bases and 6 bases, with 8 bases remaining between them. The CDR3 nucleotides read TGCGCCAGCAGCCAAGACAGGGCCAATGGCTACACCTTC. Translating gives CASSQDRANGYTF.

This rearrangement joins TRBV18 to TRBJ1-1, with 8 bases identical to TRBD1. The CDR3 is 15 residues long. The germline CDR1 and CDR2 sequences are KGHSH and LQKENI. The J segment lost 1 base and the V segment lost 2 bases, leaving 3 bases of the junction unmatched. The CDR3 nucleotides are TGTGCCAGCTCACCATGGACAGGGAGGAACACTGAAGCTTTCTTT. The encoded protein is CASSPWTGRNTEAFF. Using reference TRBV18 and TRBJ1-1 for the parts outside the CDR3, the full variable domain is NAGVMQNPRHLVRRRGQEARLRCSPMKGHSHVYWYRQLPEEGLKFMVYLQKENIIDESGMPKERFSAEFPKEGPSILRIQQVVRGDSAAYFCASSPWTGRNTEAFFGQGTRLTVV.

CDR3 DNA sequence: TGTGCCAGCAGCTCTGAAGAACGACAGGGGGCCGGGCAGTACTTC. Translating gives CASSSEERQGAGQYF. V gene TRBV7-9 combines with J gene TRBJ2-7, with TRBD1 matching over 10 bases. Germline V CDR1 and CDR2: SEHNR, FQNEAQ (reference sequence). V dropped 4 bases and J dropped 9; count of bases not matched to a gene: 12. The CDR3 is 15 residues long.